Listed below are T cell receptor beta chains from one sample, sequenced in a study of OX40 agonist ivuxolimab in advanced cancers. Repertoires were generated with immunoSEQ multiplex PCR, while TCRdb's copy carries only in-frame clones and drops some. The sample has some 85,000 clones; nearly 90% are singletons. Source: CD4+ or CD8+ T cells sorted from blood, taken in a trial of the OX40 agonist ivuxolimab. The receptors here all came from an adult with an advanced solid tumor such as melanoma, head and neck, liver or kidney cancer. Both conserved end residues are part of each CDR3. The order of the fields is J gene, V gene, clone size, D gene, CDR3 protein, CDR3 DNA. D genes are given only for firm matches. Some rows mark clone size as missing; the rest say once, few, many or name a class of expanded clone.

j_gene: TRBJ2-3; v_gene: TRBV2; abundance: NA; d_gene: NA; CDR3aa: CASSIGRGADTQYF; CDR3nt: TGTGCCAGCAGTATAGGGCGGGGTGCAGATACGCAGTATTTT
j_gene: TRBJ2-3; v_gene: TRBV12-5; abundance: NA; d_gene: TRBD1; CDR3aa: CASADRGLGTDTQYF; CDR3nt: TGTGCTAGTGCCGACAGGGGGCTGGGCACAGATACGCAGTATTTT
j_gene: TRBJ1-1; v_gene: TRBV6-6; abundance: NA; d_gene: NA; CDR3aa: CASRSGAVNTEAFF; CDR3nt: TGTGCCAGCCGGTCGGGGGCTGTGAACACTGAAGCTTTCTTT
j_gene: TRBJ2-2; v_gene: TRBV5-1; abundance: NA; d_gene: TRBD1; CDR3aa: CASSRGQGIGELFF; CDR3nt: TGCGCCAGCAGCCGCGGACAGGGGATAGGGGAGCTGTTTTTT
j_gene: TRBJ1-1; v_gene: TRBV4-3; abundance: NA; d_gene: NA; CDR3aa: CASSQEGGFDSNTEAFF; CDR3nt: TGCGCCAGCAGCCAAGAGGGGGGTTTTGACAGCAACACTGAAGCTTTCTTT
j_gene: TRBJ1-1; v_gene: TRBV4-3; abundance: NA; d_gene: NA; CDR3aa: CASSQVQGNTEAFF; CDR3nt: TGCGCCAGCAGCCAAGTTCAGGGGAACACTGAAGCTTTCTTT
j_gene: TRBJ1-4; v_gene: TRBV6-1; abundance: NA; d_gene: TRBD1; CDR3aa: CASCLSTGDEKLFF; CDR3nt: TGTGCCAGCTGTCTTTCCACAGGGGATGAAAAACTGTTTTTT
j_gene: TRBJ2-5; v_gene: TRBV5-1; abundance: NA; d_gene: TRBD1; CDR3aa: CASSLPPGQGGETQYF; CDR3nt: TGCGCCAGCAGCTTGCCCCCGGGACAGGGCGGAGAGACCCAGTACTTC
j_gene: TRBJ1-1; v_gene: TRBV7-2; abundance: NA; d_gene: NA; CDR3aa: CASSLASGLMNTEAFF; CDR3nt: TGTGCCAGCAGCTTAGCGTCAGGGCTCATGAACACTGAAGCTTTCTTT
j_gene: TRBJ1-1; v_gene: TRBV6-5; abundance: few; d_gene: NA; CDR3aa: CASSPRGRAEAFF; CDR3nt: TGTGCCAGCAGTCCCAGGGGCAGAGCTGAAGCTTTCTTT
j_gene: TRBJ2-5; v_gene: TRBV5-1; abundance: NA; d_gene: TRBD2; CDR3aa: CASSLGTSGGETQYF; CDR3nt: TGCGCCAGCAGCTTAGGGACTAGCGGGGGAGAGACCCAGTACTTC
j_gene: TRBJ1-5; v_gene: TRBV6-5; abundance: NA; d_gene: TRBD1; CDR3aa: CASRRTGEGQPQHF; CDR3nt: TGTGCCAGCAGGCGCACAGGGGAGGGTCAGCCCCAGCATTTT
j_gene: TRBJ2-1; v_gene: TRBV7-2; abundance: NA; d_gene: NA; CDR3aa: CASSRRGASYNEQFF; CDR3nt: TGTGCCAGCAGCCGACGGGGGGCCTCCTACAATGAGCAGTTCTTC
j_gene: TRBJ2-7; v_gene: TRBV6-1; abundance: NA; d_gene: TRBD1; CDR3aa: CASSGSGTGGYEQYF; CDR3nt: TGTGCCAGCAGCGGTTCCGGGACAGGGGGATACGAGCAGTACTTC
j_gene: TRBJ2-5; v_gene: TRBV20-1; abundance: NA; d_gene: NA; CDR3aa: CSASPRETQYF; CDR3nt: TGCAGTGCTAGCCCCCGGGAGACCCAGTACTTC